These 25 T cell receptor beta chains were all obtained from the same sample, sequenced in a study of blood T cell repertoires in COVID-19. Only in-frame clones appear in the TCRdb table, and some are missing; sequencing was by immunoSEQ multiplex PCR. The sample includes roughly 290,000 clones, around nine tenths seen only once; the top ten take approximately 0.84%. Input material: peripheral blood. The receptor source for this set is a man under 40 with acute or convalescent COVID-19.

This rearrangement joins TRBV7-2 to TRBJ2-2; 13 nucleotides align to TRBD2. In germline, CDR1 is SGHTA, CDR2 FQGNSA. The CDR3 sequence is 18 residues long. Trimming took 5 bases from V and 5 from J; bases not matched to a gene: 11. The CDR3 DNA reads as TGTGCCAGCAGCGCCGGACTAGCGGGGGCCCCGGGGACCGGGGAGCTGTTTTTT. Translation gives CASSAGLAGAPGTGELFF. The entire variable domain, with the rest obtained from reference TRBV7-2 and TRBJ2-2, is as follows: GAGVSQSPSNKVTEKGKDVELRCDPISGHTALYWYRQSLGQGLEFLIYFQGNSAPDKSGLPSDRFSAERTGGSVSTLTIQRTQQEDSAVYLCASSAGLAGAPGTGELFFGEGSRLTVL.

The chain uses TRBV7-6 and TRBJ2-3; D unresolved. The CDR3 is 15 residues long. The germline V gene has CDR1 SGHVS and CDR2 FNYEAQ. V lost 2 bases and J 1 base, leaving 10 bases between the germline ends. CDR3 loop: CASSLSNFRTDTQYF. The CDR3 nucleotides are TGTGCCAGCAGCTTATCTAACTTTCGCACAGATACGCAGTATTTT. Full variable domain (rest looked up from reference TRBV7-6 and TRBJ2-3): GAGVSQSPRYKVTKRGQDVALRCDPISGHVSLYWYRQALGQGPEFLTYFNYEAQQDKSGLPNDRFSAERPEGSISTLTIQRTEQRDSAMYRCASSLSNFRTDTQYFGPGTRLTVL.

This clone has a single count. This chain connects TRBV15 to TRBJ1-3; D not resolved. Germline CDR1 and CDR2: LNHNV and YYDKDF (reference sequence). This CDR3 has 18 residues. Trimming left V 0 bases short and J 1 base short, with 16 bases between. The CDR3 bases are TGTGCCACCAGCAGAGATCGGGGAGTTCTGCAGTCTGGAAACACCATATATTTT. It translates to CATSRDRGVLQSGNTIYF.

The rearrangement links TRBV4-1 to TRBJ1-1; maybe TRBD1 (5 bases). V gave up 1 base and J gave up 6 bases, with 9 bases separating them. Germline CDR1 MGHRA, CDR2 YSYEKL. The CDR3 is made up of 13 amino acids. CDR3 sequence: CASSQVGRAEAFF. CDR3 DNA: TGCGCCAGCAGCCAAGTAGGCAGGGCTGAAGCTTTCTTT.

This clone was detected only once. This sequence joins TRBV5-1 and TRBJ1-2; no firm D call. V dropped 0 bases and J dropped 7 bases, with 10 bases sitting between them. The CDR3 loop spans 13 amino acids. The germline V gene encodes CDR1 SGHRS and CDR2 YFSETQ. CDR3 bases: TGCGCCAGCAGCTTGGGTGGAGCGGCTGGCTACACCTTC. Translating it yields CASSLGGAAGYTF.

V usage is TRBV19 and J usage is TRBJ1-2; D is unclear. Trimming stripped 1 base from V and 5 bases from J, with 17 bases between. The CDR3 contains 16 residues. Germline CDR1 LNHDA, CDR2 SQIVND (reference sequence). For the CDR3, the DNA is TGTGCCAGTAGTATAGTCGGCAGGTCTAGCGGTTATGGCTACACCTTC. Encoded protein: CASSIVGRSSGYGYTF.

The chain carries TRBV5-1 and TRBJ1-4, with TRBD1 as a possible D gene (5 bases). The CDR3 sequence is 16 residues long. Germline loops: CDR1 SGHRS, CDR2 YFSETQ. V lost 0 bases, J lost 5 bases, and 14 bases lay in between. The CDR3, as DNA: TGCGCCAGCAGCTTGGGTGGTGTGACAGTAAATGAAAAACTGTTTTTT. It specifies CASSLGGVTVNEKLFF.

This clone was observed a single time. CDR3 bases: TGTGCCAGCTCCGCCGGACTAGCAAACACCGGGGAGCTGTTTTTT. This codes for CASSAGLANTGELFF. The chain uses TRBV18 and TRBJ2-2, with 8 bases fitting TRBD2. V was pared by 6 bases and J by 2 bases, with 5 bases of the junction left unmatched. CDR3 length: 15 amino acids. Germline V gene sequence: CDR1 KGHSH, CDR2 LQKENI.

The chain is built from TRBV9 and TRBJ1-6; D perhaps matches TRBD1 (6 bases). The germline V and J ends were trimmed by 4 bases and 0 bases, with 17 bases remaining between them. The CDR3 consists of 18 residues. Germline V CDR1 and CDR2: SGDLS, YYNGEE. The CDR3 region has the DNA TGTGCCAGCAGCCCAAGGGACACTTTAAGCTCCTATAATTCACCCCTCCACTTT. Translating it yields CASSPRDTLSSYNSPLHF. The variable domain in full, with the rest retrieved from reference TRBV9 and TRBJ1-6, is DSGVTQTPKHLITATGQRVTLRCSPRSGDLSVYWYQQSLDQGLQFLIQYYNGEERAKGNILERFSAQQFPDLHSELNLSSLELGDSALYFCASSPRDTLSSYNSPLHFGNGTRLTVT.

The chain combines TRBV9 with TRBJ1-4; possible D gene TRBD1, 6 bases. V was trimmed by 4 bases and J by 4 bases, leaving 14 bases between them. This CDR3 comprises 15 residues. Germline V gene data show CDR1 as SGDLS and CDR2 as YYNGEE. Written as DNA, the CDR3 is TGTGCCAGCAGCAGGGGAACAGGGAGTAATGAAAAACTGTTTTTT. Its translation is CASSRGTGSNEKLFF.

The chain recombines TRBV6-1 with TRBJ1-2; the D is unclear. The CDR3 extends over 15 amino acids. Germline CDR1 reads MNHNS; CDR2 reads SASEGT. V gave up 2 bases and J gave up 2 bases, with 12 bases separating them. Written as DNA, the CDR3 is TGTGCCAGCAGTGAATTAGCAGATGCCAACTATGGCTACACCTTC. Amino acid sequence: CASSELADANYGYTF.

The chain recombines TRBV19 with TRBJ1-5; the D gene is possibly TRBD1 (5 bases). The CDR3 consists of 15 residues. V lost 2 bases, J lost 1 base, and 9 bases lay in between. Germline V lookup: CDR1 LNHDA, CDR2 SQIVND (reference sequence). Written as DNA, the CDR3 is TGTGCCAGTAGTATATTGCGGGGGAGCAATCAGCCCCAGCATTTT. It yields the protein CASSILRGSNQPQHF.

This clone occurred once. The V gene is TRBV2, the J gene TRBJ2-1; tentatively, D is TRBD2 (6 bases). Per germline, CDR1 SNHLY and CDR2 FYNNEI. Trimming pared 4 bases from V and 7 bases from J, leaving 14 bases between. This CDR3 is built from 14 residues. The CDR3 region has the DNA TGTGCCAGCAGTGTGGCTGGCGGGACTAATGAGCAGTTCTTC. Translated, it gives CASSVAGGTNEQFF.

This clone was found once. This chain joins TRBV14 and TRBJ1-1, with no clear D. Germline V lookup: CDR1 SGHDN, CDR2 FVKESK. V was pared by 1 base and J by 9 bases, with 12 bases between. The length of the CDR3 is 13 residues. The chain's CDR3 is CASSQVLETQAFF. The CDR3 bases are TGTGCCAGCAGCCAAGTCTTAGAGACACAAGCTTTCTTT. The whole variable domain, filled in from reference TRBV14 and TRBJ1-1, reads EAGVTQFPSHSVIEKGQTVTLRCDPISGHDNLYWYRRVMGKEIKFLLHFVKESKQDESGMPNNRFLAERTGGTYSTLKVQPAELEDSGVYFCASSQVLETQAFFGQGTRLTVV.

This clone has just a few counts. This chain joins TRBV4-1 and TRBJ1-2, with 8 positions matching TRBD1. CDR3 size: 16 residues. Germline V gene lookup returns CDR1 MGHRA and CDR2 YSYEKL. Trimming cost V 1 base and J 4 bases; bases outside gene matches: 8. CDR3 sequence reads: CASSQGTGISSYGYTF. The CDR3, as DNA: TGCGCCAGCAGCCAAGGGACAGGGATCTCGAGCTATGGCTACACCTTC.

The chain uses TRBV5-1 and TRBJ2-2; D is undetermined. Germline lookup yields CDR1 SGHRS and CDR2 YFSETQ. V lost 1 base and J lost 9, with 16 bases in between. The CDR3 has 15 amino acids. The CDR3 DNA reads TGCGCCAGCAGCTTGTTGACTGGTGAAATCAGGGAGCTGTTTTTT. It encodes CASSLLTGEIRELFF. Filled out from reference TRBV5-1 and TRBJ2-2, the complete variable domain reads KAGVTQTPRYLIKTRGQQVTLSCSPISGHRSVSWYQQTPGQGLQFLFEYFSETQRNKGNFPGRFSGRQFSNSRSEMNVSTLELGDSALYLCASSLLTGEIRELFFGEGSRLTVL.

V and J are TRBV7-3 and TRBJ2-2; the D gene is possibly TRBD1 (5 bases). CDR1 is SGHTA, CDR2 FQGTGA, per germline. This CDR3 has 15 amino acids. V was pared by 5 bases and J by 0 bases, with 10 bases between. CDR3 sequence: CASSLQGTNTGELFF. The CDR3 nucleotides read TGTGCCAGCAGCCTCCAGGGTACGAACACCGGGGAGCTGTTTTTT.

The chain joins TRBV27 to TRBJ2-1; possible D gene TRBD1, 6 bases. V dropped 3 bases and J dropped 5 bases, with 26 bases sitting between them. CDR1 and CDR2 from the germline V gene are MNHEY and SMNVEV (reference sequence). The CDR3 runs to 19 residues. The CDR3 here is CASSFIRWTVRLGHNEQFF. CDR3 nucleotide sequence: TGTGCCAGCAGTTTCATTAGGTGGACAGTTAGGTTGGGTCACAATGAGCAGTTCTTC.

The chain carries TRBV28 and TRBJ1-6, with TRBD1 matching over 12 bases. The CDR3 is 15 residues long. Germline values: CDR1 MDHEN, CDR2 SYDVKM. Trimming cost V 6 bases and J 12 bases; bases outside gene matches: 9. The CDR3 coding sequence is TGTGCCAGCAGCTTTCCCGGGACAGGGGGCCTACCCCTCCACTTT. Amino acids: CASSFPGTGGLPLHF.

The gene calls are TRBV30 and TRBJ1-1; TRBD1 is a possible D gene (5 bases). Germline V gene data show CDR1 as GTSNPN and CDR2 as SVGIG (reference sequence). The CDR3 runs 11 residues. V dropped 3 bases and J dropped 4 bases, with 6 bases sitting between them. CDR3 sequence: CAWSRATEAFF. CDR3 coding DNA: TGTGCCTGGAGCAGGGCCACTGAAGCTTTCTTT.

To note about this clone: At one end, the junction sequence differs from germline, possibly due to a read error. The rearrangement uses TRBV5-1 and TRBJ2-5; 11 bases line up with TRBD2. This CDR3 has 13 amino acids. CDR1 is SGHRS, CDR2 YFSETQ, per germline. The CDR3 region has the DNA TGCGCCAGCAGCGCCCTAACTAGCGGGGGCCAGCACTTC. It is translated as CASSALTSGGQHF.

This chain uses TRBV30 with TRBJ1-2; possibly TRBD1 for D (5 bases). The V gene lost 5 bases and the J gene lost 6 bases, with 13 bases spanning the gap. This CDR3 has 12 residues. Germline V CDR1 and CDR2: GTSNPN, SVGIG (reference sequence). This CDR3 reads CAWEFGGDGYTF. As DNA, the CDR3 is TGTGCCTGGGAATTTGGAGGGGATGGCTACACCTTC.

The genes are TRBV7-9 and TRBJ1-4, with D tentatively TRBD1 (6 bases). The V gene lost 5 bases and the J gene lost 8 bases, with 18 bases spanning the gap. Germline values: CDR1 SEHNR, CDR2 FQNEAQ (reference sequence). The CDR3 has 15 residues. Here the CDR3 DNA reads TGTGCCAGCAGCCCCCGGGCAGGGGAAGGCGAAAAACTGTTTTTT. As protein: CASSPRAGEGEKLFF.

The V and J genes are TRBV5-1 and TRBJ2-5; D is undetermined. The germline CDR1 and CDR2 sequences are SGHRS and YFSETQ. V was pared by 4 bases and J by 2 bases, with 6 bases between. The CDR3 covers 12 residues. Here the CDR3 reads CASSVTQETQYF. The CDR3 coding sequence is TGCGCCAGCAGCGTCACTCAAGAGACCCAGTACTTC.

The chain employs TRBV9 and TRBJ2-1; D not certain. V lost 0 bases and J lost 10, with 8 bases in between. The CDR3 runs to 12 residues. CDR1 and CDR2 from the germline V gene are SGDLS and YYNGEE. CDR3 in DNA: TGTGCCAGCAGCGTAGTTGGTGGCGAGCAGTTCTTC. Translation gives CASSVVGGEQFF. Complete variable domain (other parts from reference TRBV9 and TRBJ2-1): DSGVTQTPKHLITATGQRVTLRCSPRSGDLSVYWYQQSLDQGLQFLIQYYNGEERAKGNILERFSAQQFPDLHSELNLSSLELGDSALYFCASSVVGGEQFFGPGTRLTVL.